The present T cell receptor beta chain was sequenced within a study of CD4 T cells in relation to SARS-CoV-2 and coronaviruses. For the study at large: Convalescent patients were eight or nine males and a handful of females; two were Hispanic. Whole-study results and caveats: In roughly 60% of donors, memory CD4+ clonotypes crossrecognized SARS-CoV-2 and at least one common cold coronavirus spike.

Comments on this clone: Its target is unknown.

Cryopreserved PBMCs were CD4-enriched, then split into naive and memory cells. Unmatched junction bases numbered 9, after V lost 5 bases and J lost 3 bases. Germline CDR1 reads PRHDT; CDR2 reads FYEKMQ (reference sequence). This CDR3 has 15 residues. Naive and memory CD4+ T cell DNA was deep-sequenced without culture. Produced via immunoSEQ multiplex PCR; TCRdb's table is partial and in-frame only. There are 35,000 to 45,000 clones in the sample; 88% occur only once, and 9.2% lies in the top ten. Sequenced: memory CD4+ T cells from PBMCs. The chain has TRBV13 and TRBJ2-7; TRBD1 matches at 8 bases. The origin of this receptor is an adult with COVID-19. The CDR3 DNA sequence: TGTGCCAGCAGCCCATCGACAGGGGCTCACTACGAGCAGTACTTC. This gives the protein CASSPSTGAHYEQYF.